This T cell receptor (beta chain) was recorded in a study of shared clonotypes between healthy human individuals. Repertoires were generated with immunoSEQ multiplex PCR, while TCRdb's copy carries only in-frame clones and drops some. The profile covers about 120,000 clones, with approximately 70% appearing a single time and about 22% taken by the ten largest. The germline gives CDR1 SGHRS, CDR2 YFSETQ. Trimming cost V 4 bases and J 5 bases; bases outside gene matches: 8. This CDR3 has 15 residues. The origin of this receptor is a woman aged 25 to 39 in good health. The gene calls are TRBV5-1 and TRBJ2-2; 7 nucleotides match TRBD1. Material: memory CD8+ T cells sorted from blood. Subset meaning: CD45RO+ cells pooled with CCR7-negative TemRA cells. The CDR3 DNA reads as TGCGCCAGCAGCCCTAGACAGGGTCGAACCGGGGAGCTGTTTTTT. Its protein product is CASSPRQGRTGELFF.